This entry concerns a single T cell receptor (beta chain). The data are from a study of control samples from healthy donors and cancer patients. Trimming removed 4 bases at V and 4 bases at J, with 14 bases between. The CDR3 has 15 amino acids. The germline gives CDR1 SGDLS, CDR2 YYNGEE. This table comes from immunoSEQ multiplex PCR, and its TCRdb copy is limited to in-frame clones, with some not included. The data contain almost 90,000 clones, over 75% of them singletons. J is TRBJ2-2 and V is TRBV9; D possibly corresponds to TRBD1 (6 bases). What was sequenced was blood. The sequence came from a woman between 40 and 50 years old in good health. CDR3 DNA sequence: TGTGCCAGCAGCCCACTCCTACAGGGCACCGGGGAGCTGTTTTTT. Residues: CASSPLLQGTGELFF.